This TCR beta chain was captured by sequencing in a study of T-cell memory formation after mild COVID-19. The CDR3 has 12 residues. Germline V gene data show CDR1 as DFQATT and CDR2 as SNEGSKA (reference sequence). Trimming pared 1 base from V and 6 bases from J, leaving 10 bases between. TCR alpha and TCR beta cDNA libraries with sample barcodes and UMIs came from 5'RACE using constant-segment primers. TCRdb called the 5' RACE reads again in MiXCR, with one record for every CDR3 protein. This sample carries under 200,000 distinct CDR3 sequences, 25% to 40% of them seen once, and the ten largest clones take more than 10%. Findings of the study overall: Specificity for SARS-CoV-2 was not confirmed among the second-wave clones peaking on day 37.

Comments on this clonotype: Antigen specificity is unknown.

The chain uses TRBV20-1 and TRBJ2-7; weak D call: TRBD2 (5 bases). Sequencing used PBMCs or a T cell subset sorted from them (not recorded which). The receptor comes from an adult woman who had mild COVID-19 (a few samples of this study predate the infection). Cell type and time point are not known. The DNA for the CDR3 is TGCAGTGCTAGAGCACTAGTTGCCGAGCAGTACTTC. It is translated as CSARALVAEQYF.